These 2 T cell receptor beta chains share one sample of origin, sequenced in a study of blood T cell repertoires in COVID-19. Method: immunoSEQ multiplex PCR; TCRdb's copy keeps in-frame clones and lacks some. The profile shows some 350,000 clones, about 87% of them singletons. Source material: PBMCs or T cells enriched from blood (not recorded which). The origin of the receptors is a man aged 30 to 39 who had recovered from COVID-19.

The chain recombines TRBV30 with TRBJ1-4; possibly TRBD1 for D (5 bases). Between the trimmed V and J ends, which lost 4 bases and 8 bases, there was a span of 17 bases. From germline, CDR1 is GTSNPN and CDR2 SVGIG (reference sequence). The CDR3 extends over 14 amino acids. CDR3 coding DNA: TGTGCCTGGAAAAGGGGTGGGAAGGAGGAAAAACTGTTTTTT. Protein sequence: CAWKRGGKEEKLFF.

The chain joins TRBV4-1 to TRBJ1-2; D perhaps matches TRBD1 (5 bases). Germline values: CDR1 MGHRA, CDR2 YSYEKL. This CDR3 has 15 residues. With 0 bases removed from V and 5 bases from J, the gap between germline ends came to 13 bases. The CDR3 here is CASSQESLRGYGYTF. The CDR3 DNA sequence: TGCGCCAGCAGCCAAGAAAGTCTTCGGGGGTATGGCTACACCTTC.